This T cell receptor (beta chain) was captured by sequencing in a study of regulatory T cells in long-lasting Graves disease. Library construction for TCR beta used iRepertoire HTBI primers and Arm-PCR of CDR3 regions. TCRdb ran MiXCR on the multiplex PCR reads and lists one entry per CDR3 protein. The repertoire holds hundreds of thousands of distinct CDR3 sequences, with roughly 16% as singletons. This CDR3 has 14 residues. The germline V gene encodes CDR1 MNHEY and CDR2 SVGAGI. Trimming left V 2 bases short and J 3 bases short, with 8 bases between. Time point in this sample: newly diagnosed GD, antithyroid drugs for less than 3 months. The TCR library was made from RNA that had been extracted from PBMCs in TRIzol. These same records also appear under a second study, on T cells in Graves' hyperthyroidism and ophthalmopathy.

This TCR was recovered from a woman in her forties or fifties with Graves disease. The sequenced sample was peripheral blood mononuclear cells (PBMCs), obtained at new diagnosis, from a patient treated with antithyroid drugs. J is TRBJ1-3 and V is TRBV6-5; D call uncertain. The CDR3 sequence is CASSYKEGGNTIYF. The CDR3 bases are TGTGCCAGCAGTTACAAGGAGGGTGGAAACACCATATATTTT.